This TCR beta chain was captured in a study of T-cell memory formation after mild COVID-19 (dated by TCRdb to 2020 to 2022). Looking at the study overall: TCR sequence clusters from the two donors were largely donor specific. In a couple of donors, T-cell clones that expanded and contracted after mild COVID-19 were followed by sequencing TCRalpha and TCRbeta repertoires longitudinally. The cohort comprised two young, previously healthy adult volunteers, one female and one male. The paper as a whole reports these results and caveats: The study covered only a couple of mild cases, and larger cohorts including severe cases with pre-infection samples were considered necessary. SARS-CoV-2 specificity was not confirmed for the second-wave clones peaking on day 37. The detection of some responding clones in pre-infection memory suggests that pre-existing cross-reactive memory T cells joined the SARS-CoV-2 response. Contracting CD4+ clones appeared mostly in the CM and EM memory subsets, whereas CD8+ clones were enriched in EMRA. Clones that contracted from day 15 to 85 showed balanced CD4/CD8 phenotypes, whereas a second wave of clones that expanded from day 15 to 37 leaned towards CD4+.

PBMCs were isolated by Ficoll-Paque density gradient centrifugation. The instrument was an Illumina NovaSeq 6000. cDNA libraries for TCRalpha and TCRbeta were prepared by 5'RACE using constant-segment primers, with sample barcodes and unique molecular identifiers added. Trizol reagent was used to extract RNA from every sample. Libraries were amplified in two PCR steps, with a second sample barcode and Illumina TruSeq adapters added in the second step. Libraries were sequenced on an Illumina NovaSeq with 2 x 150 bp paired-end reads. Concerning the study's data processing: With migec v1.2.7, reads were demultiplexed and then collapsed into UMI-guided consensus sequences. Using mixcr v2.1.11, UMI consensuses were aligned to TRA and TRB V and J templates and then assembled into clonotypes. A clonotype was counted as expanded or contracted only when both edgeR and NoisET called the clonotype significant, with the noise models trained on biological replicates. For edgeR calls, a false discovery rate-adjusted p below 0.01 and a log2 fold-change threshold of 1 were applied. PCA with hierarchical clustering of max-normalized trajectories of the 1000 most abundant clonotypes was used as exploratory dynamics analysis. Separately sequenced CD4+ and CD8+ repertoires were used to assign a CD4 or CD8 phenotype to each responding clone. Through fastp at Q25 and MiXCR, TCRdb rebuilt clones from the public reads, retaining in-frame beta chains. Each CDR3 protein gets just one entry, which takes the most common genes and DNA from the rows behind it. The V and J calls, along with clone size, are taken from TCRdb and not from the paper's own processing. This sample has about 170,000 distinct CDR3 sequences in its table, and 13% of those were observed once. The ten largest clones add up to about 3.3% of the sample.

About this clonotype itself: Its specific antigen is unknown. No per-base quality is available; no much larger clone lies one base away.

The sequenced sample consisted of PBMCs or a T cell subset sorted from them (not recorded which). The origin of this receptor is a man between 18 and 35 years old who had mild COVID-19 (a few samples of this study predate the infection). The sample titles of this study are shuffled in the database, so cell type and time point are left out; the donor was told from shared clones.

The CDR3 protein is CASSPQLYTGELFF. The sequence in DNA is TGTGCCAGCAGCCCACAGCTATACACCGGGGAGCTGTTTTTT. The chain couples TRBV3-1 to TRBJ2-2; confidence is insufficient to name the D gene. The germline V gene (reference sequence) gives CDR1 as LGHDT and CDR2 as YNNKEL. The CDR3 covers 14 residues, taking in both the cysteine and the phenylalanine. The only DNA kept is the CDR3, 42 bases in frame from the first base. Trimming at the junction amounts to 4 bases on V and 3 bases on J, and the germline ends lie 9 bases apart.